These 6 T cell receptor beta chains originate from one sample sequenced in a study of T cell changes during pregnancy in multiple sclerosis. Using immunoSEQ multiplex PCR, the repertoire was profiled, and TCRdb retains in-frame clones only, with some absent. This sample carries approximately 60,000 clones, roughly nine tenths of them seen once, and the ten largest clones take 0.85%. Sequencing was performed on peripheral blood, taken before pregnancy. Source of these receptors: a female donor with multiple sclerosis, enrolled in a pregnancy study.

This rearrangement joins TRBV9 to TRBJ1-3; D might be TRBD1 (5 bases). The CDR3 is 18 amino acids. Germline values: CDR1 SGDLS, CDR2 YYNGEE. Trimming pared 0 bases from V and 0 bases from J, leaving 16 bases between. The CDR3 is CASSVASLTGSSGNTIYF. In DNA form, the CDR3 reads TGTGCCAGCAGCGTAGCTTCGCTCACAGGTTCCTCTGGAAACACCATATATTTT.

The chain joins TRBV6-5 to TRBJ1-2, with a weak D call TRBD1 (5 bases). The CDR3 runs 13 residues. Germline V gene sequence: CDR1 MNHEY, CDR2 SVGAGI. The V and J ends lost 10 bases and 2 bases respectively, with 14 bases between them. CDR3: CATLDGGNYGYTF. CDR3 sequence (DNA): TGTGCCACCTTGGACGGGGGGAACTATGGCTACACCTTC.

The chain links TRBV6-5 to TRBJ1-5, with TRBD1 matching 7 bases. Germline V lookup: CDR1 MNHEY, CDR2 SVGAGI. The CDR3 covers 15 residues. The V gene end was trimmed by 5 bases and the J gene end by 3 bases; junction bases not matched to a gene: 7. CDR3 coding DNA: TGTGCCAGCAGTGCTTCGGGACAGATCAATCAGCCCCAGCATTTT. Its protein product is CASSASGQINQPQHF.

The gene calls are TRBV11-2 and TRBJ2-7, with D maybe TRBD1 (5 bases). Trimming took off 5 bases at V and 3 bases at J, with 8 bases between the two ends. Germline-derived CDR1 and CDR2 are SGHAT and FQNNGV. This CDR3 has 12 residues. The CDR3 here is CASSQQVYEQYF. The CDR3 DNA sequence: TGTGCCAGCAGCCAACAGGTCTACGAGCAGTACTTC.

This chain connects TRBV9 to TRBJ2-1; D might be TRBD1 (5 bases). The V and J ends lost 3 bases and 10 bases respectively, with 14 bases between them. The CDR3 has 13 residues. Germline loops: CDR1 SGDLS, CDR2 YYNGEE. In DNA form, the CDR3 reads TGTGCCAGCAGCGCCGGGCCTTCAGGGGAGCAGTTCTTC. This codes for CASSAGPSGEQFF.

V and J are TRBV27 and TRBJ1-2; 9 bases agree with TRBD1. V trimming: 5 bases; J trimming: 6 bases; junction bases outside the gene matches: 10. Germline V lookup: CDR1 MNHEY, CDR2 SMNVEV (reference sequence). The CDR3 is 15 amino acids. CDR3 loop: CASSLTQDRGDGYTF. Here the CDR3 DNA reads TGTGCCAGCAGTCTTACTCAGGACAGGGGAGATGGCTACACCTTC.